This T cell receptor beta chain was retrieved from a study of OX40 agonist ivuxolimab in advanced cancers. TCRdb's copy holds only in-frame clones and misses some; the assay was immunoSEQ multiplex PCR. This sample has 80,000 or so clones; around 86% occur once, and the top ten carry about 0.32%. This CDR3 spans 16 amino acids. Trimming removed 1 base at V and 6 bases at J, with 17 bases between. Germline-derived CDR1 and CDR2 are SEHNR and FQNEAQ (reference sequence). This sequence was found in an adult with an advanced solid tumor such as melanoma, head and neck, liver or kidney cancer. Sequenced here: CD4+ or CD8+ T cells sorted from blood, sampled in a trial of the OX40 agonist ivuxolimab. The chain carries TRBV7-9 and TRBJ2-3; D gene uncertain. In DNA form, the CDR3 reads TGTGCCAGCAGCTTAGTTTCCCTGTCCGATCTGGATACGCAGTATTTT. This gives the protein CASSLVSLSDLDTQYF.